Listed below are T cell receptor beta chains from one sample, sequenced in a study of tumor-infiltrating lymphocytes in primary liver carcinoma. TCRdb re-derived calls from the multiplex PCR reads in MiXCR, one entry per CDR3 protein. The data show about 21,000 distinct CDR3 sequences, over 65% seen once. Sequenced sample: liver tumor tissue from sampling region 1. The receptors here all came from a man aged 40-55 years with primary liver carcinoma and hepatitis B virus infection. CDR3s include the opening cysteine and the closing phenylalanine or tryptophan. Each record gives: D gene, J gene, clone size, V gene, CDR3 DNA, CDR3 protein. A D gene is named only where the DNA matches it firmly. Some rows mark clone size as missing; the rest say once, few, many or name a class of expanded clone.

D: .
J: TRBJ2-6
size: many
V: TRBV5-1
DNA: TGCGCCAGCAGCTTGGGAGCAGGTCCCTCCTCTGGGGCCAACGTCCTGACTTTC
CDR3: CASSLGAGPSSGANVLTF

D: TRBD1
J: TRBJ2-3
size: .
V: TRBV29-1
DNA: TGCGGTGTTGGACAGGGAGGCGATACGCAGTATTTT
CDR3: CGVGQGGDTQYF

D: .
J: TRBJ2-3
size: .
V: TRBV14
DNA: TGTGCCAGCAGCCCCGTTCTCGGAGGGGCCGAGCAGTATTTT
CDR3: CASSPVLGGAEQYF

D: .
J: TRBJ2-7
size: few
V: TRBV6-1
DNA: TGTGCCAGCAGTGAAGCGGGTCAAGGGTGGAGCGAGCTGTACTTC
CDR3: CASSEAGQGWSELYF

D: TRBD1
J: TRBJ2-7
size: .
V: TRBV6-5
DNA: TGTGCCATCAGGTCCGGACAGGCAGCATCCTTTTACGAGCAATACTTC
CDR3: CAIRSGQAASFYEQYF

D: .
J: TRBJ1-1
size: many
V: TRBV29-1
DNA: TGCAGCGTTGAAGACCCTTCAGGCCCGAACACTGAAGCTTTCTTT
CDR3: CSVEDPSGPNTEAFF

D: .
J: TRBJ2-7
size: .
V: TRBV4-1
DNA: TGCGCCAGCAGCCAAGATCGAAGAGGTGCCGCCCTCGAACAGTACTTC
CDR3: CASSQDRRGAALEQYF

D: TRBD1
J: TRBJ1-5
size: .
V: TRBV28
DNA: TGTGCCAGCAGCACCTCAGACAGGGAAAATCAACCCGAGCATTTT
CDR3: CASSTSDRENQPEHF

D: .
J: TRBJ2-7
size: .
V: TRBV4-1
DNA: TGCGCCATTAGCCCGGACCGTTGGTACGAGCAGTACTTC
CDR3: CAISPDRWYEQYF

D: TRBD2
J: TRBJ2-1
size: .
V: TRBV11-1
DNA: TGTGCTAGCAGCAGGGGACTAGCGAAACGGGGTGAGCGGTTCTTC
CDR3: CASSRGLAKRGERFF

D: .
J: TRBJ1-6
size: .
V: TRBV11-2
DNA: TGTGCCAGCAGCTTAGATCTTAACAGCCAATTCAGAACCTTCCACTTC
CDR3: CASSLDLNSQFRTFHF

D: .
J: TRBJ2-1
size: .
V: TRBV11-2
DNA: TGCGCCTGCAGCCCTTTCTCCAGCGTGAAGGATGGTGAGCAGTTCTTC
CDR3: CACSPFSSVKDGEQFF

D: TRBD1
J: TRBJ2-1
size: .
V: TRBV11-2
DNA: TGTGCCAGCAGCACGGACAGGGACAATAAGCAGTTCTTC
CDR3: CASSTDRDNKQFF

D: .
J: TRBJ2-3
size: once
V: TRBV10-3
DNA: TGTGCCATCAGTCGGGGCTACCAATGGGGCACAGATATGCAGTATTTT
CDR3: CAISRGYQWGTDMQYF

D: .
J: TRBJ2-1
size: .
V: TRBV5-5
DNA: TGTGCAAGCAGCTTGGTTCTGGGACGGTACAATGAGCAGTTCTTC
CDR3: CASSLVLGRYNEQFF

D: TRBD2
J: TRBJ2-1
size: many
V: TRBV5-6
DNA: TGTGCCAGCAGCTTGGATACGGGAGGGCCTGGCAATGAGCAGTTCTTC
CDR3: CASSLDTGGPGNEQFF

D: .
J: TRBJ2-5
size: .
V: TRBV21-1
DNA: TGTACCAGCAGCAAAGAGGAGAAATGGGAGGAGACCGAGTACTTC
CDR3: CTSSKEEKWEETEYF

D: .
J: TRBJ2-7
size: .
V: TRBV11-1
DNA: TGCGCCATCAGCTCAAGAGGCACTTTCAGCCTCTACGAGCAGTACTTC
CDR3: CAISSRGTFSLYEQYF